Below, 2 T cell receptor beta chains from the same sample are listed, as sequenced in a study of blood T cell repertoires in COVID-19. Assay: immunoSEQ multiplex PCR; the TCRdb copy retains only in-frame clones and omits some. The sample yields roughly 280,000 clones, 88% seen once. The sequenced material came from peripheral blood. These receptor sequences come from a woman younger than 45 with COVID-19, enrolled during active disease.

The gene calls are TRBV6-5 and TRBJ1-1; 8 bases match TRBD1. CDR3 length: 14 residues. Germline V gene lookup returns CDR1 MNHEY and CDR2 SVGAGI. The V and J ends lost 4 bases and 3 bases, in that order; junction bases with no gene match: 4. This chain's CDR3 is CASSSGQGYTEAFF. In DNA form, the CDR3 reads TGTGCCAGCAGTTCAGGACAGGGTTACACTGAAGCTTTCTTT.

This chain links TRBV29-1 with TRBJ2-7; a possible D gene is TRBD2 (6 bases). CDR3 length: 14 residues. The V end was cut by 4 bases, the J end by 0 bases, with 13 bases between. The germline gives CDR1 SQVTM, CDR2 ANQGSEA. In DNA, the CDR3 is TGCAGCGTTGTCATGGACTACAGCTCCTACGAGCAGTACTTC. Residues: CSVVMDYSSYEQYF.